This T cell receptor (beta chain) came from a study of T cell responses to AZD1222 COVID-19 vaccine. Findings and caveats of the study: The donor cohort was predominantly white British with a female majority, and clonal diversity may have been underestimated.

For this clone: Antigen specificity is unknown.

Sequencing used immunoSEQ multiplex PCR; TCRdb keeps in-frame clones, though not all of them. Here the sample spans 150,000 or so clones, 80% to 90% being singletons. Trimming left V 3 bases short and J 8 bases short, with 19 bases between. The CDR3 sequence is 15 residues long. CDR1 is SGHTA and CDR2 is FQGNSA in the germline V gene. Sequences were derived from peripheral blood, sampled on day 0 of AZD1222 vaccination. This clonotype was obtained from an adult in good health. The V gene is TRBV7-2, the J gene TRBJ1-2; no clear D gene. This chain's CDR3 is CASSFSEAGVKGYTF. In DNA form, the CDR3 reads TGTGCCAGCAGCTTTTCCGAGGCCGGGGTTAAAGGCTACACCTTC.